This is a list of T cell receptor beta chains from one sample in a study of cytomegalovirus exposure and HLA in healthy donors. Generated by immunoSEQ multiplex PCR, the TCRdb table keeps only in-frame clones and is missing some. The sample shows a few hundred thousand clones, around 80% of them seen only once. The material sequenced was PBMCs. Receptors originate from a woman aged 55-69 years in good health and CMV-seropositive. The CDR3 runs from the conserved cysteine through the conserved F or W. Fields, in order: J gene, V gene, clone size, D gene, CDR3 protein, CDR3 DNA. A D gene is named only where the DNA matches it firmly. Size is stated for part of the rows, as once, few or many counts, or as a class when the clone is expanded.

J gene: TRBJ2-3; V gene: TRBV9; clone size: NA; D gene: TRBD1; CDR3 protein: CASSAGTGGTDTQYF; CDR3 DNA: TGTGCCAGCAGCGCCGGGACAGGGGGCACAGATACGCAGTATTTT
J gene: TRBJ2-1; V gene: TRBV5-1; clone size: NA; D gene: TRBD2; CDR3 protein: CASSLDTSGRNEQFF; CDR3 DNA: TGCGCCAGCAGCCTGGATACTAGCGGGAGGAATGAGCAGTTCTTC
J gene: TRBJ1-1; V gene: TRBV11-3; clone size: NA; D gene: NA; CDR3 protein: CASSLYRAGSTEAFF; CDR3 DNA: TGTGCCAGCAGCTTATACAGGGCAGGTAGCACTGAAGCTTTCTTT
J gene: TRBJ2-3; V gene: TRBV5-1; clone size: NA; D gene: TRBD1; CDR3 protein: CASSRGPDTDTQYF; CDR3 DNA: TGCGCCAGCAGCAGGGGGCCTGACACAGATACGCAGTATTTT
J gene: TRBJ2-1; V gene: TRBV9; clone size: NA; D gene: NA; CDR3 protein: CASSSSSIGYNYNEQFF; CDR3 DNA: TGTGCCAGCAGCTCCTCTAGCATAGGGTACAACTACAATGAGCAGTTCTTC
J gene: TRBJ1-1; V gene: TRBV6-1; clone size: NA; D gene: NA; CDR3 protein: CASSGVYTEAFF; CDR3 DNA: TGTGCCAGCAGTGGAGTGTACACTGAAGCTTTCTTT
J gene: TRBJ2-3; V gene: TRBV5-1; clone size: NA; D gene: NA; CDR3 protein: CASSNSGSFDTQYF; CDR3 DNA: TGCGCCAGCAGTAATTCAGGGTCGTTCGATACGCAGTATTTT
J gene: TRBJ2-5; V gene: TRBV7-2; clone size: NA; D gene: TRBD2; CDR3 protein: CASSLWRGGYQETQYF; CDR3 DNA: TGTGCCAGCAGCTTATGGCGGGGGGGGTACCAAGAGACCCAGTACTTC
J gene: TRBJ2-7; V gene: TRBV28; clone size: once; D gene: TRBD2; CDR3 protein: CASGEAPGLAGGRSYEQYF; CDR3 DNA: TGTGCCAGCGGTGAAGCCCCGGGACTAGCGGGAGGCCGCTCCTACGAGCAGTACTTC
J gene: TRBJ1-1; V gene: TRBV28; clone size: NA; D gene: NA; CDR3 protein: CASSLGQNTEAFF; CDR3 DNA: TGTGCCAGCAGTCTGGGCCAGAACACTGAAGCTTTCTTT
J gene: TRBJ2-7; V gene: TRBV20-1; clone size: NA; D gene: NA; CDR3 protein: CSARGGREQYF; CDR3 DNA: TGCAGTGCTAGAGGGGGGCGCGAGCAGTACTTC
J gene: TRBJ1-1; V gene: TRBV7-8; clone size: few; D gene: NA; CDR3 protein: CASINRQTNTEAFF; CDR3 DNA: TGTGCCAGCATCAACAGACAGACGAACACTGAAGCTTTCTTT
J gene: TRBJ1-1; V gene: TRBV19; clone size: NA; D gene: TRBD1; CDR3 protein: CASSRSGTGIMPRDPGGAFF; CDR3 DNA: TGTGCCAGTAGTAGATCCGGGACAGGGATTATGCCAAGGGACCCTGGTGGGGCTTTCTTT
J gene: TRBJ1-1; V gene: TRBV5-1; clone size: NA; D gene: NA; CDR3 protein: CASSLRGNSNTEAFF; CDR3 DNA: TGCGCCAGCAGCTTGAGAGGGAACTCCAACACTGAAGCTTTCTTT
J gene: TRBJ1-2; V gene: TRBV28; clone size: NA; D gene: TRBD1; CDR3 protein: CATYRDRGKNYGYTF; CDR3 DNA: TGTGCCACATACCGGGACAGGGGAAAGAACTATGGCTACACCTTC
J gene: TRBJ1-1; V gene: TRBV7-6; clone size: NA; D gene: NA; CDR3 protein: CASSSQTANTEAFF; CDR3 DNA: TGTGCCAGCAGCTCACAGACAGCGAACACTGAAGCTTTCTTT
J gene: TRBJ2-7; V gene: TRBV5-1; clone size: NA; D gene: NA; CDR3 protein: CASSITGQTSGEQYF; CDR3 DNA: TGCGCCAGCAGCATAACCGGACAGACCTCGGGCGAGCAGTACTTC
J gene: TRBJ1-3; V gene: TRBV7-2; clone size: NA; D gene: NA; CDR3 protein: CASSLGQVSGNTIYF; CDR3 DNA: TGTGCCAGCAGCTTAGGCCAGGTCTCTGGAAACACCATATATTTT
J gene: TRBJ2-2; V gene: TRBV7-9; clone size: NA; D gene: NA; CDR3 protein: CASRTTGTGELFF; CDR3 DNA: TGTGCCAGCAGGACGACAGGTACCGGGGAGCTGTTTTTT
J gene: TRBJ2-2; V gene: TRBV18; clone size: NA; D gene: NA; CDR3 protein: CASSTYNTGELFF; CDR3 DNA: TGTGCCAGCTCGACATATAACACCGGGGAGCTGTTTTTT
J gene: TRBJ2-7; V gene: TRBV18; clone size: NA; D gene: NA; CDR3 protein: CASSPLGRGYEQYF; CDR3 DNA: TGTGCCAGCTCACCACTCGGCAGGGGTTACGAGCAGTACTTC
J gene: TRBJ1-4; V gene: TRBV6-1; clone size: NA; D gene: NA; CDR3 protein: CASSEGGEAVRWGEKLFF; CDR3 DNA: TGTGCCAGCAGTGAAGGGGGGGAGGCAGTTCGGTGGGGTGAAAAACTGTTTTTT
J gene: TRBJ1-3; V gene: TRBV19; clone size: NA; D gene: NA; CDR3 protein: CASSISAGNTIYF; CDR3 DNA: TGTGCCAGTAGTATCTCCGCTGGAAACACCATATATTTT
J gene: TRBJ1-5; V gene: TRBV6-5; clone size: once; D gene: NA; CDR3 protein: CASSFGQSSNQPQHF; CDR3 DNA: TGTGCCAGCAGTTTCGGACAGTCGAGCAATCAGCCCCAGCATTTT
J gene: TRBJ1-2; V gene: TRBV19; clone size: once; D gene: TRBD1; CDR3 protein: CASSIQGADYGYTF; CDR3 DNA: TGTGCCAGTAGTATACAGGGGGCTGACTATGGCTACACCTTC
J gene: TRBJ2-1; V gene: TRBV19; clone size: few; D gene: TRBD2; CDR3 protein: CASSIGAGGNNEQFF; CDR3 DNA: TGTGCCAGTAGTATAGGCGCGGGGGGGAACAATGAGCAGTTCTTC
J gene: TRBJ1-1; V gene: TRBV2; clone size: NA; D gene: TRBD1; CDR3 protein: CASSTGGPEAFF; CDR3 DNA: TGTGCCAGCAGTACAGGGGGCCCTGAAGCTTTCTTT
J gene: TRBJ1-2; V gene: TRBV7-9; clone size: once; D gene: TRBD1; CDR3 protein: CASSSSRTGEAYGYTF; CDR3 DNA: TGTGCCAGCAGCTCTTCTCGGACAGGGGAGGCCTATGGCTACACCTTC
J gene: TRBJ2-4; V gene: TRBV7-9; clone size: NA; D gene: TRBD2; CDR3 protein: CASSPWGGSGIDIQYF; CDR3 DNA: TGTGCCAGCAGCCCTTGGGGGGGTAGCGGGATCGACATTCAGTACTTC
J gene: TRBJ1-1; V gene: TRBV5-1; clone size: NA; D gene: NA; CDR3 protein: CASSLDPQGTGTEAFF; CDR3 DNA: TGCGCCAGCAGCTTGGATCCCCAGGGGACGGGAACTGAAGCTTTCTTT
J gene: TRBJ2-5; V gene: TRBV29-1; clone size: few; D gene: TRBD1; CDR3 protein: CSVAGTDQETQYF; CDR3 DNA: TGCAGCGTAGCCGGGACAGACCAAGAGACCCAGTACTTC
J gene: TRBJ2-5; V gene: TRBV7-2; clone size: NA; D gene: TRBD1; CDR3 protein: CASSPGGPQETQYF; CDR3 DNA: TGTGCCAGCAGCCCAGGGGGCCCGCAAGAGACCCAGTACTTC
J gene: TRBJ2-7; V gene: TRBV5-1; clone size: NA; D gene: TRBD2; CDR3 protein: CASSLVTGGSYEQYF; CDR3 DNA: TGCGCCAGCAGCTTGGTGACGGGGGGATCCTACGAGCAGTACTTC
J gene: TRBJ2-7; V gene: TRBV30; clone size: NA; D gene: TRBD2; CDR3 protein: CASTGLAAHYEQYF; CDR3 DNA: TGTGCCTCCACAGGACTAGCGGCTCACTACGAGCAGTACTTC
J gene: TRBJ2-7; V gene: TRBV6-5; clone size: few; D gene: NA; CDR3 protein: CASSPRSGEQYF; CDR3 DNA: TGTGCCAGCAGCCCCCGCTCGGGCGAGCAGTACTTC
J gene: TRBJ1-5; V gene: TRBV7-2; clone size: NA; D gene: NA; CDR3 protein: CASSLKGGGALNQPQHF; CDR3 DNA: TGTGCCAGCAGCTTAAAAGGAGGGGGGGCCCTGAATCAGCCCCAGCATTTT
J gene: TRBJ2-3; V gene: TRBV6-5; clone size: NA; D gene: NA; CDR3 protein: CASSYSLIGGTDTQYF; CDR3 DNA: TGTGCCAGCAGTTACTCCCTAATAGGGGGCACAGATACGCAGTATTTT
J gene: TRBJ2-7; V gene: TRBV9; clone size: NA; D gene: NA; CDR3 protein: CASSTAPTAGQYF; CDR3 DNA: TGTGCCAGCAGCACAGCCCCCACAGCCGGGCAGTACTTC
J gene: TRBJ1-1; V gene: TRBV6-5; clone size: NA; D gene: TRBD1; CDR3 protein: CASRRQDRINTEAFF; CDR3 DNA: TGTGCCAGCAGAAGACAGGACAGGATTAACACTGAAGCTTTCTTT
J gene: TRBJ2-2; V gene: TRBV5-1; clone size: NA; D gene: NA; CDR3 protein: CASSSDWGTDTGELFF; CDR3 DNA: TGCGCCAGCAGCTCGGACTGGGGTACGGACACCGGGGAGCTGTTTTTT
J gene: TRBJ1-2; V gene: TRBV5-1; clone size: NA; D gene: TRBD1; CDR3 protein: CASSLAGGVNYGYTF; CDR3 DNA: TGCGCCAGCAGCTTGGCAGGGGGTGTTAACTATGGCTACACCTTC
J gene: TRBJ2-2; V gene: TRBV7-7; clone size: NA; D gene: NA; CDR3 protein: CASSNQGAGELFF; CDR3 DNA: TGTGCCAGCAGTAACCAGGGTGCCGGGGAGCTGTTTTTT
J gene: TRBJ2-5; V gene: TRBV6-5; clone size: NA; D gene: NA; CDR3 protein: CASSYNGQQETQYF; CDR3 DNA: TGTGCCAGCAGTTACAACGGACAGCAAGAGACCCAGTACTTC
J gene: TRBJ2-7; V gene: TRBV5-8; clone size: NA; D gene: NA; CDR3 protein: CASSLAGLSYEQYF; CDR3 DNA: TGTGCCAGCAGCTTGGCGGGACTCTCCTACGAGCAGTACTTC
J gene: TRBJ1-5; V gene: TRBV5-5; clone size: once; D gene: TRBD1; CDR3 protein: CASSWGTGTGQPQHF; CDR3 DNA: TGTGCCAGCAGCTGGGGGACAGGAACGGGTCAGCCCCAGCATTTT
J gene: TRBJ2-7; V gene: TRBV28; clone size: few; D gene: TRBD2; CDR3 protein: CASTPGGDYEQYF; CDR3 DNA: TGTGCCAGCACCCCCGGGGGGGACTACGAGCAGTACTTC
J gene: TRBJ1-1; V gene: TRBV29-1; clone size: NA; D gene: NA; CDR3 protein: CSVEAQMNTEAFF; CDR3 DNA: TGCAGCGTTGAAGCACAGATGAACACTGAAGCTTTCTTT
J gene: TRBJ2-7; V gene: TRBV2; clone size: NA; D gene: TRBD2; CDR3 protein: CASSDGVGTSGRGEQYF; CDR3 DNA: TGTGCCAGCAGTGATGGGGTTGGGACTAGCGGGAGGGGCGAGCAGTACTTC
J gene: TRBJ2-5; V gene: TRBV7-7; clone size: NA; D gene: NA; CDR3 protein: CASSLNIGQQETQYF; CDR3 DNA: TGTGCCAGCAGCCTAAATATCGGACAGCAAGAGACCCAGTACTTC
J gene: TRBJ2-3; V gene: TRBV11-3; clone size: few; D gene: NA; CDR3 protein: CASSSAGADTQYF; CDR3 DNA: TGTGCCAGCAGCTCGGCCGGGGCAGATACGCAGTATTTT
J gene: TRBJ2-1; V gene: TRBV7-9; clone size: NA; D gene: TRBD2; CDR3 protein: CASSPGRVAGGLNEQFF; CDR3 DNA: TGTGCCAGCAGCCCTGGGAGGGTAGCGGGAGGCCTGAATGAGCAGTTCTTC
J gene: TRBJ1-2; V gene: TRBV5-1; clone size: NA; D gene: NA; CDR3 protein: CASSPGGSDGYTF; CDR3 DNA: TGCGCCAGCAGCCCTGGGGGGTCAGATGGCTACACCTTC
J gene: TRBJ1-2; V gene: TRBV5-1; clone size: once; D gene: NA; CDR3 protein: CASSLDGTSSYGYTF; CDR3 DNA: TGCGCCAGCAGCTTGGATGGGACTTCAAGCTATGGCTACACCTTC